The TCR gamma chain under discussion was sequenced for a study of gamma-delta chains in newborns, infants, children. Study overall: Microbial exposure reportedly drives polyclonal innate γδ T cell expansion after birth.

TCRdb ran CATT on the reads. The sample has 2,500 or so gamma-chain clones; roughly 45% are singletons. This clone was observed a few times. A read error may be the cause here, since a much bigger clone is one base away. The germline V gene has CDR1 VENAVY and CDR2 YDSYNSRV. V gave up 3 bases and J gave up 5 bases; unmatched junction bases: 4. The CDR3 covers 12 residues. Material for sequencing was blood. The clonotype comes from a child who was a newborn, infant or young child, either healthy, febrile or measles-vaccinated (not recorded which). This chain uses TRGV8 with TRGJ1 or TRGJ2. In the absence of a J gene in TCRdb, the DNA was matched to germline to assign it here. CDR3 residues: CATWDGDYKKLF. The DNA for the CDR3 is TGTGCCACCTGGGATGGGGATTATAAGAAACTCTTT.